This entry describes one TCR beta chain. This clonotype has a handful of counts. Its recognized antigen is unknown. Per-base quality was not reported, and no clone a single base away is much larger than it. The sample is drawn from a study of vaccination and CD4 T cells after COVID-19 (dated by TCRdb to between 2021 and 2022). Regarding the study in general: The convalescent cohort included six males and four females, with two Hispanic individuals, seven Caucasians, two Asians and one multiracial person. Participants received two doses of either the Pfizer-BioNTech BNT162b2 vaccine (n=8) or the Moderna mRNA-1273 vaccine (n=2). Post-COVID blood samples from convalescent patients were collected a median of about 100 days after diagnosis, with a range of about 35 to 161 days. Post-vaccine blood samples were taken a median of roughly 75 days after the second vaccine dose, with a range of about 13 to 241 days. The cultures were stimulated with overlapping spike peptide pools from SARS-CoV-2 and from the common cold coronaviruses HCoV-NL63, HCoV-OC43 and HCoV-229E. Control cultures used a CEFX viral epitope pool as positive control, an HIV-1 Nef peptide pool as negative control, or no peptide. In ten to eleven COVID-19 convalescent patients and a handful of infection-naive healthy vaccine recipients, the spike-specific CD4+ TCR repertoire before mRNA vaccination was compared with the repertoire after mRNA vaccination. In an earlier paper using these donors, memory CD4+ T cell crossreactivity between SARS-CoV-2 and common cold coronavirus spike proteins was assessed at the TCR clonotype level. Study-wide findings and limitations: In convalescent patients, a median around 90% of post-vaccine SARS-CoV-2-reactive clones were detected only after vaccination, and vaccine-specific priming was suggested by this finding. In convalescent patients, nearly all vaccine-specific clones (304 of 307) were found to be mono-reactive for SARS-CoV-2 spike rather than cross-reactive with common cold coronaviruses. The median count of SARS-CoV-2-reactive clonotypes went up from roughly 21 after infection to 38 after vaccination, although the change was not significant. Relatively few convalescent patients were included in the study, and early timepoints after natural infection were not analyzed.

In light of the paper, this sample's treatment or condition label describes: 10-day PBMC culture with coronavirus spike peptide pools or control peptides (ViraFEST assay). CD4+ T cells from unexposed donors were collected before the COVID-19 pandemic (2011-2018). To expand antigen-specific T cells with peptide pools and then pick out the expanded clonotypes through TCR sequencing, the study relied on the ViraFEST assay. Each well held roughly 2 million PBMCs cultured in IMDM containing about 5% human AB serum and approximately 9.1 IU/ml IL-2, with 7.5 to 10 ug/ml peptide pools added. Half of the culture medium was replaced with fresh IL-2-containing medium on days 3 and 7. After 10 days of culture, CD4+ T cells were isolated by negative selection using the EasySep CD4+ T cell isolation kit. As cell number allowed, CD4+ T cells from unexposed donors were tested for reactivity to SARS-CoV-2 S and N and to four common cold coronavirus spike pools. PBMCs were separated from whole blood using Ficoll-Paque Plus gradient centrifugation and then either used fresh or cryopreserved at -140C. Culture conditions were generally each tested in triplicate wells. Leukapheresis product for the unexposed donors was bought commercially.

The library relied on PCR. TCR sequencing of DNA from cultured CD4+ T cells used the Oncomine TCR Beta short-read assay at the Johns Hopkins FTIC core. The QIAamp micro DNA kit was used to extract genomic DNA from the cultured CD4+ T cells. Oncomine TCR Beta libraries from cultured CD4+ T cells were pooled using unique dual indexes and sequenced on an Illumina iSeq 100. The study's own analysis went as follows. Non-productive sequences were removed, and CDR3s that did not start with C, did not end with F or W, or were shorter than 7 amino acids were discarded. The MANAFEST web application identified antigen-specific clonotypes by comparing peptide-stimulated wells against reference wells and other culture wells. For a clone to be called positive, the clone needed an FDR below 0.05, an odds ratio above 5, and a productive frequency above 0.1% in at least two of three replicate wells. A clonotype was classed as cross-reactive if the clonotype showed significant expansion both in SARS-CoV-2 spike wells and in at least one common cold coronavirus spike condition. Using R version 3.6.1, CDR3 homology was evaluated through Levenshtein distances (stringdist) along with unrooted phylogenetic trees (ape). TCRdb cleaned the public reads at Q25 with fastp, built clones with MiXCR and kept in-frame beta chains. Rows matching on CDR3 protein sequence are summarized as one entry with the most common DNA and genes. The V and J calls, along with clone size, are taken from TCRdb and not from the paper's own processing. The sample profile shows some 4,900 distinct CDR3 sequences; about 40% of them were found once. The ten largest account for around 41% of the sample.

Based on the germline V gene (reference sequence), the CDR1 and CDR2 sequences are DFQATT and SNEGSKA. The CDR3 holds 15 amino acids from the cysteine to the phenylalanine. Only the CDR3 portion is preserved as DNA: 45 bases, with reading frame beginning at the first base. The germline ends are 19 bases apart after V is trimmed by 3 bases and J by 7 bases. Rearrangement joined TRBV20-1 to TRBJ1-5, with the D gene not confidently named. The source material was CD4+ T cells from blood, cultured in vitro. The receptor was isolated from a human donor in good health. The DNA is TGCAGTGCTAGGGAGTTTGTGGGATCGGGGCAGCCCCAGCATTTT. It translates to CSAREFVGSGQPQHF.